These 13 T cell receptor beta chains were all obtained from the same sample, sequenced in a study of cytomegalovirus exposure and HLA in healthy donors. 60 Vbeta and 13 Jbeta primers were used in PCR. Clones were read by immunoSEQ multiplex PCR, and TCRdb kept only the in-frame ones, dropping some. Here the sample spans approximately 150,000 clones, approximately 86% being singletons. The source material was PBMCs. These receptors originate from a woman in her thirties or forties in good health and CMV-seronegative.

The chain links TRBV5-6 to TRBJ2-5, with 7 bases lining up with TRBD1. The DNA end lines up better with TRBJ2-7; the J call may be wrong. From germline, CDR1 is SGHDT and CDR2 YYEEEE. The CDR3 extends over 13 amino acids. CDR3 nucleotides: TGTGCCAGCAGCTTGCCAGGGGGATACGAGCAGTACTTC. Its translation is CASSLPGGYEQYF.

The CDR3 loop is CASSSGLAGSADTQYF. CDR3 nucleotides: TGTGCCAGCAGCTCTGGACTAGCGGGATCGGCAGATACGCAGTATTTT. V usage is TRBV5-4 and J usage is TRBJ2-3, with 12 bases that match TRBD2. Germline CDR1 reads SGHNT; CDR2 reads YYREEE (reference sequence). V trimming: 3 bases; J trimming: 4 bases; junction bases outside the gene matches: 6. The CDR3 sequence is 16 residues long.

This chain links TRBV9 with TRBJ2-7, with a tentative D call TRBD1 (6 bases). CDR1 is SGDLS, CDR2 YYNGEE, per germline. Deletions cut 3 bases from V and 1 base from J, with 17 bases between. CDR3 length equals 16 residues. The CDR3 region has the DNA TGTGCCAGCAGCGCCGCACAGGGTATGAGTTCCTACGAGCAGTACTTC. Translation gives CASSAAQGMSSYEQYF.

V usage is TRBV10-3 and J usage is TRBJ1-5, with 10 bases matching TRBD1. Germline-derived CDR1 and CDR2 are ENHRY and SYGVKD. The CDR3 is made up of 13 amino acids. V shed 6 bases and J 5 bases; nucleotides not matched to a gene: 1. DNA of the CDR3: TGTGCCATCAGGGGGACAGGGGATCAGCCCCAGCATTTT. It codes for CAIRGTGDQPQHF.

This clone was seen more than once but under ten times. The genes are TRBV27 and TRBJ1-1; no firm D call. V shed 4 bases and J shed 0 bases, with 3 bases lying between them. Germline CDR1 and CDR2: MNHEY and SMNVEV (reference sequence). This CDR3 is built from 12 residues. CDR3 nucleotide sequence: TGTGCCAGCAGTTCTATGAACACTGAAGCTTTCTTT. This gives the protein CASSSMNTEAFF.

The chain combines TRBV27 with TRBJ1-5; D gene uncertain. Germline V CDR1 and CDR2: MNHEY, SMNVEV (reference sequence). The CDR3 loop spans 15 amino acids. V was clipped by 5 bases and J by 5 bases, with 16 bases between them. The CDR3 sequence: CASSLGYGEDQPQHF. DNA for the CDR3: TGTGCCAGCAGTCTCGGGTACGGGGAGGATCAGCCCCAGCATTTT.

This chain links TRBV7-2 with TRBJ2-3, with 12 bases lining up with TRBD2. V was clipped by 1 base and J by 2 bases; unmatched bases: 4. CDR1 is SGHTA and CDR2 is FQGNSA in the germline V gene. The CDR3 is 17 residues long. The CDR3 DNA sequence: TGTGCCAGCAGCTTAGGGGGACTAGCGGGCAACACAGATACGCAGTATTTT. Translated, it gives CASSLGGLAGNTDTQYF.

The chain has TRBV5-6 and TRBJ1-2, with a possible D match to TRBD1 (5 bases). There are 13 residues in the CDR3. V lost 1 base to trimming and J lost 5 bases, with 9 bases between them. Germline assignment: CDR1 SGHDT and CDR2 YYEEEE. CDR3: CASSLSRGYGYTF. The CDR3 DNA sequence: TGTGCCAGCAGCTTGTCACGGGGGTATGGCTACACCTTC.

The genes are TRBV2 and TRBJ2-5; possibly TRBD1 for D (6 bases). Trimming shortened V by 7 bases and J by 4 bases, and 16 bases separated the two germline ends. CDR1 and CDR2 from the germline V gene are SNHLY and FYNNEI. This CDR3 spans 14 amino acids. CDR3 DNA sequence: TGTGCCAGCACCTATATAGGACAGCGAGAGACCCAGTACTTC. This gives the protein CASTYIGQRETQYF.

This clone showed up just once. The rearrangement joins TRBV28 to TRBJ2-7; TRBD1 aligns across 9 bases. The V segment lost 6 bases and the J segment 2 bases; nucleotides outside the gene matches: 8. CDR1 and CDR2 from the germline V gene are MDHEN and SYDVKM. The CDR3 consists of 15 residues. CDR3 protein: CASRIPGTGTYEQYF. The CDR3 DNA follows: TGTGCCAGCAGAATCCCCGGGACAGGGACCTACGAGCAGTACTTC.

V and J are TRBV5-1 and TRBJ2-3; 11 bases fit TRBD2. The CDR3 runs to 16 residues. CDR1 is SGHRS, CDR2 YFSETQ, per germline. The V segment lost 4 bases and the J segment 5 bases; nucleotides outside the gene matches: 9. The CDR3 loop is CASSPTSGGSGDTQYF. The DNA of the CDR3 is TGCGCCAGCAGCCCAACTAGCGGGGGTAGCGGAGATACGCAGTATTTT.

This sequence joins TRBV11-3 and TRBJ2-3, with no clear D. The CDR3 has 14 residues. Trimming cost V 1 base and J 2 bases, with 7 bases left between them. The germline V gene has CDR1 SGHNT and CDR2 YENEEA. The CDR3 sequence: CASSLGGNTDTQYF. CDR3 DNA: TGTGCCAGCAGCTTAGGTGGCAACACAGATACGCAGTATTTT.

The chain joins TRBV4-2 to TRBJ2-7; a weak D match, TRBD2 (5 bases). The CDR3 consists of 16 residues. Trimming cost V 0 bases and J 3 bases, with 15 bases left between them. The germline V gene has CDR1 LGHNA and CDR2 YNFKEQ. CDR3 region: CASSQEYTGIFYEQYF. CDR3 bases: TGTGCCAGCAGCCAAGAATATACGGGAATATTCTACGAGCAGTACTTC.